This TCR beta chain was captured in a study of breast tumors, draining lymph nodes, adjacent tissues. Breast cancer patients provided tissue from their axillary draining lymph nodes. The CDR3 loop spans 15 amino acids. V lost 5 bases and J 1 base, leaving 14 bases between the germline ends. Per germline, CDR1 MNHEY and CDR2 SVGAGI. TCRdb re-called the multiplex PCR reads through MiXCR, storing one row per CDR3 protein. The data show approximately 170,000 distinct CDR3 sequences, with roughly a third seen just once and about 3.9% held by the top ten. This clonotype appeared many times. Antigen: not known. Study conclusions and caveats: Tumor T cell lymph node origin was a supported hypothesis, not proven. Tumors had less TCR diversity than lymph nodes, more than nontumor tissue.

The source material was axillary lymph node tissue. The chain employs TRBV6-5 and TRBJ1-2; possible D gene TRBD1, 5 bases. The origin of this receptor is a female donor with breast cancer. Some clones in this sample may be carry-over from other donors' samples. The CDR3 DNA sequence: TGTGCCAGCAGTACACGACAGAACCGTAACTATGGCTACACCTTC. This encodes CASSTRQNRNYGYTF.